A single sample is the source of the 15 T cell receptor delta chains below, sequenced in a study of γδ T cells in repeated Plasmodium falciparum infection. Flow sorting of PBMC yielded separate Vgamma9/Vdelta2+ and Vdelta2-negative gammadelta T cell populations for bulk repertoire analysis. TCRdb made new clone calls on the multiplex PCR reads using CATT. The sample consists of 45,000 to 70,000 delta-chain clones, around 1.7% of them appearing once. Sequenced material: gamma-delta T cells from blood. All receptors derive from a pool of human donors (malaria-infected and uninfected, not separated).

No call exists for the J gene, whereas the V gene is TRDV1; the D segment call TRDD3 is taken from the table without a DNA check. The germline gives CDR1 TSWWSYY, CDR2 QGS. The CDR3 sequence is 19 residues long. The CDR3 is CALGVHVGGGGKGRDKRIF. The CDR3 region has the DNA TGTGCTCTTGGGGTACATGTAGGGGGTGGGGGAAAAGGAAGGGATAAAAGAATCTTT.

This clone was counted only a few times. The protein TCRdb lists belongs to a much larger clone and differs from this DNA's translation at residue 6, which points to a read error; the protein shown is made from the DNA. The CDR3 nucleotides read TGTGCCTGTGACACGCCGGGGGCTGAGAACTTGTACACCGATAAACTCATCTTT. This translates into CACDTPGAENLYTDKLIF. The genes are TRDV2 and TRDJ1; D possibly corresponds to TRDD3 (5 bases). TCRdb supplies no J gene; here it was assigned by aligning the nucleotide sequence to germline. The CDR3 totals 18 residues. Trimming removed 1 base at V and 0 bases at J, with 20 bases between. Germline assignment: CDR1 GEAIGNYY and CDR2 EKD.

About this clone itself: The protein in TCRdb stems from a much larger clone and differs at residue 5 from this DNA's translation, likely a read error; here the protein is translated from the DNA. The chain couples TRDV1 to TRDJ1; D remains ambiguous. Germline assignment: CDR1 TSWWSYY and CDR2 QGS. Trimming took off 5 bases at V and 4 bases at J, with 11 bases between the two ends. The CDR3 runs to 13 residues. CDR3 coding DNA: TGTGCTCTTGGGCTAGTAATTCACGATAAACTCATCTTT. This encodes CALGLVIHDKLIF.

This clone was seen at least ten times. This DNA translates differently at residue 5 from the TCRdb protein, which is that of a much larger clone; a read error is likely, and the protein shown is the DNA's own translation. V is TRDV1 and J is TRDJ1, with D perhaps matching TRDD3 (5 bases). This CDR3 spans 19 amino acids. CDR1 and CDR2 from the germline V gene are TSWWSYY and QGS. DNA of the CDR3: TGTGCTCTTGGGCCGAAAGGCCGGGAGCACTGGTGGCCCACCCATAAACTCATCTTT. Its translation is CALGPKGREHWWPTHKLIF.

This clone has just a few counts. The likely explanation is a read error, given a far larger clone one base away. Other DNA sequences in this sample translate to the same CDR3. The CDR3 reads CALGERKDERGKSLRIPRGGWSVDKLIF. DNA for the CDR3: TGTGCTCTTGGGGAACGAAAGGACGAAAGGGGAAAGTCCCTCCGTATTCCTAGGGGGGGATGGTCGGTCGATAAACTCATCTTT. V is TRDV1 and J is TRDJ1; TRDD3 might be the D (7 bases). V was clipped by 1 base and J by 4 bases, with 52 bases between them. Germline V gives CDR1 TSWWSYY, CDR2 QGS. The CDR3 is made up of 28 amino acids.

This clone was detected only a few times. A read error likely explains this, since a far larger clone differs by one base. Other DNA sequences in the sample encode the same CDR3. The J gene is TRDJ1, the V gene TRDV1; TRDD3 agrees at 8 bases. Here the J gene came from matching the DNA to germline, since TCRdb omits it. Germline-derived CDR1 and CDR2 are TSWWSYY and QGS. This CDR3 comprises 22 residues. In DNA, the CDR3 is TGTGCTCTTGGGGAATCCCACGCCCTACGCATTCGGGGGATAGAGGACACCGGTAAACTCATCTTT. This codes for CALGESHALRIRGIEDTGKLIF.

This clone was detected ten times or more. The chain carries TRDV1 and TRDJ1, with 10 positions matching TRDD3. TCRdb offers no J gene call, so here the DNA was matched to germline to obtain one. V dropped 0 bases and J dropped 3; count of bases not matched to a gene: 13. The CDR3 has 19 residues. Germline V gene sequence: CDR1 TSWWSYY, CDR2 QGS. CDR3 bases: TGTGCTCTTGGGGAACTAGTTGTTACTGGGGGATTATCTCCCGATAAACTCATCTTT. It codes for CALGELVVTGGLSPDKLIF.

This clone was counted at least ten times. The protein in TCRdb stems from a much larger clone and differs at residue 9 from this DNA's translation, likely a read error; here the protein is translated from the DNA. This chain links TRDV1 with TRDJ1; perhaps TRDD2 as D (6 bases). The CDR3 is 13 residues long. Germline V gene lookup returns CDR1 TSWWSYY and CDR2 QGS. The CDR3 nucleotides read TGTGCTCTATTCCTATTGAACACCAATAAACTCATCTTT. Translated: CALFLLNTNKLIF.

This clone has just a few counts. The protein TCRdb lists belongs to a much larger clone and differs from this DNA's translation at residue 4, which points to a read error; the protein shown is made from the DNA. The chain carries TRDV1 and TRDJ1, with 9 nucleotides matching TRDD3. Germline CDR1 and CDR2: TSWWSYY and QGS. CDR3 length: 23 residues. The chain's CDR3 is CALWELISLPYNWGKRGVDKLIF. CDR3 nucleotides: TGTGCTCTTTGGGAACTAATATCCCTACCTTATAACTGGGGGAAAAGGGGTGTTGATAAACTCATCTTT.

About this clone: TCRdb pairs this DNA with a much larger clone's protein that differs at residue 11, likely a read error; the protein shown was translated from the DNA. CDR3 loop: CALGEHSLFWGWRTDKLIF. The CDR3 DNA sequence: TGTGCTCTTGGGGAGCATTCCCTTTTTTGGGGTTGGCGAACCGATAAACTCATCTTT. The V and J genes are TRDV1 and TRDJ1, with a weak D call TRDD3 (5 bases). TCRdb leaves out the J gene; it was filled in here by matching the DNA to germline. Looked up from germline, CDR1 is TSWWSYY and CDR2 is QGS. The CDR3 loop spans 19 amino acids. With 3 bases removed from V and 2 bases from J, the gap between germline ends came to 25 bases.

This clone was seen only a few times. A far larger clone is only one base removed, so a read error is likely. Other DNA sequences of this sample code for an identical CDR3. This chain uses TRDV1 with TRDJ1, with 7 bases aligning to TRDD3. No J gene is reported in TCRdb; it was inferred here by comparing the DNA with germline. This CDR3 spans 22 amino acids. CDR1 and CDR2 from the germline V gene are TSWWSYY and QGS. The ends lost 4 bases at V and 2 bases at J; junction bases unmatched: 28. The CDR3 DNA sequence: TGTGCTCTTGGGGTGGTGGTCGATACCCCACGGTTATACTGGGGTTATACCGATAAACTCATCTTT. It yields the protein CALGVVVDTPRLYWGYTDKLIF.

With regard to this clone: One end of the junction fails to match germline, which may point to a read error. The V call is TRDV1, the J call TRDJ3; possible D gene TRDD3, 6 bases. The J gene, absent from TCRdb, was called here by matching the DNA to germline. In germline, CDR1 is TSWWSYY, CDR2 QGS. This CDR3 comprises 16 residues. DNA for the CDR3: TGCGCGAGTACCGGGGATTGGCCCCTGGGCACCCGACAGATGTTTTTC. This codes for CASTGDWPLGTRQMFF.

Note on this clone: TCRdb shows a much larger clone's protein in place of this DNA's translation, and the two differ at residue 19, likely through a read error; the protein shown is translated from the DNA. The V gene call is TRDV1, and the J gene call is absent; the table's D call, TRDD3, has no DNA check behind it. The V gene's germline CDR1 is TSWWSYY and CDR2 QGS. CDR3 length equals 21 residues. The CDR3 here is CALGAFPSKVGGYRYADKPIF. In DNA, the CDR3 is TGTGCTCTTGGGGCATTTCCTTCGAAGGTTGGGGGATACAGGTACGCCGATAAACCCATCTTT.

Many counts were recorded for this clone. It differs at one base from a far larger clone, so likely a read error. This sample also contains other DNA sequences that code for the same CDR3. The chain carries TRDV1 and TRDJ1; 7 bases are shared with TRDD2. CDR1 and CDR2 (germline): TSWWSYY, QGS. The CDR3 sequence is 22 residues long. V lost 2 bases to trimming and J lost 2 bases; unmatched junction nucleotides: 26. CDR3 sequence: CALGESSSYRSLMGPPTDKLIF. The DNA for the CDR3 is TGTGCTCTTGGGGAATCCTCTTCCTATCGATCGCTTATGGGTCCCCCGACCGATAAACTCATCTTT.

Comment on this clone: The amino acid sequence in TCRdb belongs to a much larger clone and departs from this DNA's translation at residue 12, likely a sequencing read error; the sequence shown is translated from the DNA. The chain employs TRDV1 and TRDJ1; D not certain. The germline V gene has CDR1 TSWWSYY and CDR2 QGS. Between the trimmed V and J ends, which lost 0 bases and 8 bases, there was a span of 19 bases. This CDR3 comprises 16 residues. In DNA form, the CDR3 reads TGTGCTCTTGGGGAACTACGGGTCAGGGAAGAGGAAAAACTCATCTTT. Translation gives CALGELRVREEEKLIF.